The 13 T cell receptor beta chains in this list originate from one sample, sequenced in a study of T cell changes during pregnancy in multiple sclerosis (dated by TCRdb to 2018 to 2020). The library was made by the immunoSEQ multiplex PCR assay. Not all clones reach the TCRdb copy of this immuneACCESS table, which keeps in-frame sequences only. Checked studies attribute under half of the gap to unresolved V genes and leave the rest unexplained. This sample comprises some 48,000 clones, around 87% of them detected only once. The top ten clonotypes cover 8% to 9.5% of the sample. Sequencing used CD8+ T cells from peripheral blood mononuclear cells, obtained in the second trimester of pregnancy. All receptors come from a female donor with multiple sclerosis, enrolled in a pregnancy study.

The rearrangement links TRBV19 to TRBJ1-5; D is unclear. Looked up from germline, CDR1 is LNHDA and CDR2 is SQIVND (reference sequence). The CDR3 extends over 12 amino acids. The V end was cut by 5 bases, the J end by 6 bases, with 8 bases between. CDR3 protein: CASSFGAQPQHF. The CDR3 DNA reads TGTGCCAGTAGTTTCGGTGCTCAGCCCCAGCATTTT.

The genes are TRBV25-1 and TRBJ2-3, with 8 bases fitting TRBD2. CDR1 is MGHDK, CDR2 SYGVNS, per germline. The trim removed 6 bases at V and 10 bases at J, leaving 6 bases unmatched. There are 12 residues in the CDR3. CDR3 DNA: TGTGCCAGCAGCTGGACTAGCCAAGCGCAGTATTTT. Encoded protein: CASSWTSQAQYF.

This chain joins TRBV13 and TRBJ2-7; 7 nucleotides align to TRBD1. The V gene end was trimmed by 5 bases and the J gene end by 2 bases; junction bases not matched to a gene: 9. This CDR3 is 15 amino acids long. Looked up from germline, CDR1 is PRHDT and CDR2 is FYEKMQ (reference sequence). In DNA, the CDR3 is TGTGCCAGCAGCGAACAAAGAGGGACAGCCTACGAGCAGTACTTC. Encoded protein: CASSEQRGTAYEQYF.

The chain combines TRBV9 with TRBJ1-4, with 9 bases identical to TRBD1. In germline, CDR1 is SGDLS, CDR2 YYNGEE. V shed 6 bases, J shed 4 bases, and the junction held 4 bases outside the gene matches. This CDR3 spans 14 amino acids. The CDR3 loop is CASTPGQGNEKLFF. CDR3 nucleotides: TGTGCCAGCACACCGGGACAGGGTAATGAAAAACTGTTTTTT. The variable domain in full, with the rest retrieved from reference TRBV9 and TRBJ1-4, is DSGVTQTPKHLITATGQRVTLRCSPRSGDLSVYWYQQSLDQGLQFLIQYYNGEERAKGNILERFSAQQFPDLHSELNLSSLELGDSALYFCASTPGQGNEKLFFGSGTQLSVL.

V gene TRBV19 combines with J gene TRBJ1-5; D call uncertain. The CDR3 has 14 amino acids. The V end was cut by 0 bases, the J end by 6 bases, with 9 bases between. Germline V gene lookup returns CDR1 LNHDA and CDR2 SQIVND (reference sequence). CDR3 protein: CASSIDLEVQPQHF. As DNA, the CDR3 is TGTGCCAGTAGTATAGATCTTGAGGTTCAGCCCCAGCATTTT.

This clone was observed a single time. The V call is TRBV7-3, the J call TRBJ2-7; the match to TRBD2 covers 13 bases. The CDR3 length is 14 residues. V shed 5 bases and J 6 bases; nucleotides not matched to a gene: 4. Germline V gene data show CDR1 as SGHTA and CDR2 as FQGTGA. CDR3 DNA: TGTGCCAGCAGCCCACTAGCGGGGGGGTTCGAGCAGTACTTC. Encoded protein: CASSPLAGGFEQYF. Looking up the rest from reference TRBV7-3 and TRBJ2-7 gives the full variable domain: GAGVSQTPSNKVTEKGKYVELRCDPISGHTALYWYRQSLGQGPEFLIYFQGTGAADDSGLPNDRFFAVRPEGSVSTLKIQRTERGDSAVYLCASSPLAGGFEQYFGPGTRLTVT.

The V call is TRBV18, the J call TRBJ1-1; TRBD1 agrees at 11 bases. Germline lookup yields CDR1 KGHSH and CDR2 LQKENI. The CDR3 has 17 amino acids. Trimming cost V 3 bases and J 3 bases; bases outside gene matches: 9. The CDR3 loop is CASSPGTGGKGDTEAFF. The CDR3 bases are TGTGCCAGCTCACCTGGGACAGGGGGAAAGGGGGACACTGAAGCTTTCTTT.

The V call is TRBV29-1, the J call TRBJ2-3, with TRBD1 matching over 9 bases. The junction had 5 bases not matched to a gene; V was cut back by 4 bases and J by 3 bases. CDR1 is SQVTM, CDR2 ANQGSEA, per germline. The CDR3 runs 14 residues. The CDR3 is CSVAGTGSTDTQYF. The DNA for the CDR3 is TGCAGCGTTGCCGGGACAGGGTCTACAGATACGCAGTATTTT.

This clone showed up just once. The chain joins TRBV7-9 to TRBJ2-3; 8 positions agree with TRBD1. The V segment lost 1 base and the J segment 0 bases; nucleotides outside the gene matches: 9. Germline V gene lookup returns CDR1 SEHNR and CDR2 FQNEAQ (reference sequence). The CDR3 extends over 18 amino acids. The CDR3 is CASSLDQGAGLSTDTQYF. The CDR3 region has the DNA TGTGCCAGCAGCTTAGATCAGGGGGCGGGACTCAGCACAGATACGCAGTATTTT.

This chain links TRBV27 with TRBJ1-1; TRBD1 matches 8 bases. The junction had 6 bases not matched to a gene; V was cut back by 5 bases and J by 7 bases. Germline lookup yields CDR1 MNHEY and CDR2 SMNVEV (reference sequence). The CDR3 loop spans 13 amino acids. The CDR3 loop is CASSPGTGGEAFF. CDR3 sequence (DNA): TGTGCCAGCAGTCCGGGGACAGGAGGTGAAGCTTTCTTT.

V usage is TRBV25-1 and J usage is TRBJ1-2; D is uncertain. V was pared by 6 bases and J by 3 bases, with 20 bases between. The CDR3 is made up of 16 amino acids. The germline CDR1 and CDR2 sequences are MGHDK and SYGVNS. As DNA, the CDR3 is TGTGCCAGCAGATCACTTTCCGAACCCGAGGACTATGGCTACACCTTC. It specifies CASRSLSEPEDYGYTF.

This rearrangement joins TRBV6-5 to TRBJ1-1, with 9 bases fitting TRBD1. V gave up 0 bases and J gave up 4 bases; unmatched junction bases: 3. Germline CDR1 MNHEY, CDR2 SVGAGI. The CDR3 is 15 amino acids. CDR3 protein: CASSYSRTGATEAFF. The CDR3 DNA follows: TGTGCCAGCAGTTACTCCCGGACAGGGGCCACTGAAGCTTTCTTT.

V is TRBV7-9 and J is TRBJ1-5; 11 nucleotides line up with TRBD1. V lost 5 bases and J lost 6; bases outside the gene matches: 3. CDR3 length: 14 amino acids. CDR1 is SEHNR and CDR2 is FQNEAQ in the germline V gene (reference sequence). The CDR3 region has the DNA TGTGCCAGCAGCACCGGACAGGGGGCTCAGCCCCAGCATTTT. Translated, it gives CASSTGQGAQPQHF.